The clone carrying this T cell receptor beta chain was detected only a few times. This sample is part of a study of cytomegalovirus exposure and HLA in healthy donors. The length of the CDR3 is 13 residues. V trimming: 8 bases; J trimming: 3 bases; junction bases outside the gene matches: 5. Germline V gene data show CDR1 as MNHEY and CDR2 as SMNVEV (reference sequence). The PCR ran on 60 Vbeta and 13 Jbeta primers. The protocol was immunoSEQ multiplex PCR, while the TCRdb copy is restricted to in-frame clones and leaves out a portion. The table includes 90,000 or so clones, just under 80% detected once.

This sequence joins TRBV27 and TRBJ2-7, with TRBD2 identical over 9 bases. This receptor was taken from a male donor in good health and CMV-seropositive. The sample taken for sequencing was PBMCs. The CDR3 loop reads CASRLAERYEQYF. The CDR3 coding sequence is TGTGCCAGCCGACTAGCGGAACGCTACGAGCAGTACTTC.